This paragraph covers one T cell receptor (beta chain) sequence. Its target is not known. Clones were sequenced by immunoSEQ multiplex PCR, and TCRdb holds only the in-frame ones, with some missing. The table shows about 4,000 clones, with around 80% occurring only once. The data derive from a study of STAT3 mutations in large granular lymphocyte leukemia. Notes on the study in general: Some patients had persisting codominant clonotypes that could mask small clones. Every T-cell large granular lymphocyte leukemia patient had at least one immunodominant TCR beta clonotype. After therapy, about 35% of the 18 patients switched clonotypes, all new clones STAT3 wild type.

The sequencing input was peripheral blood mononuclear cells. The origin of this receptor is a boy between 5 and 17 years old with T-cell large granular lymphocyte leukemia. Some clones in this sample may be carry-over from other donors' samples.

The DNA for the CDR3 is TGCAGCGGCTACGGTTCTAGCTCCTACAATGAGCAGTTCTTC. This translates into CSGYGSSSYNEQFF. V gene TRBV29-1 combines with J gene TRBJ2-1; the D is unclear. This CDR3 has 14 amino acids. Trimming took 7 bases from V and 0 from J, leaving 13 bases between them. Germline V gene data show CDR1 as SQVTM and CDR2 as ANQGSEA.